This T cell receptor (beta chain) was recovered during a study of T-cell reconstitution after alpha-beta-depleted transplantation in children. Using unique molecular identifiers, the investigators prepared the TCRbeta library. TCRdb re-analysed the PCR reads in MiXCR, keeping a single row per CDR3 protein. The table lists about 540,000 distinct CDR3 sequences, approximately 20% of them singletons. This clonotype was seen a handful of times. The trim removed 1 base at V and 3 bases at J, leaving 1 base unmatched. The CDR3 has 14 amino acids. Germline V gene data show CDR1 as SGHTA and CDR2 as FQGTGA. The sequence derives from a human donor who donated a stem cell graft to a child with acute lymphoblastic leukemia. Specimen: PBMCs from the stem cell graft donor, collected from the stem cell graft. The gene calls are TRBV7-3 and TRBJ1-1; TRBD1 matches 8 bases. DNA of the CDR3: TGTGCCAGCAGCTTAAGGACAGGGCACACTGAAGCTTTCTTT. Translation gives CASSLRTGHTEAFF.